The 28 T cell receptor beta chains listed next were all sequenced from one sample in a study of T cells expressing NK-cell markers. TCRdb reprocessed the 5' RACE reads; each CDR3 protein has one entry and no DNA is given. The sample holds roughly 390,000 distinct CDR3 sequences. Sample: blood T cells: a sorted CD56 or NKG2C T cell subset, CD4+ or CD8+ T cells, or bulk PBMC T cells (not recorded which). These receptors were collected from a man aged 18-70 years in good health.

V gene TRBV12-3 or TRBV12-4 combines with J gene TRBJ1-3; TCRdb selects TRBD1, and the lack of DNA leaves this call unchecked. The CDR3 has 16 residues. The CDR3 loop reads CASSRGYGGSGNTIYF.

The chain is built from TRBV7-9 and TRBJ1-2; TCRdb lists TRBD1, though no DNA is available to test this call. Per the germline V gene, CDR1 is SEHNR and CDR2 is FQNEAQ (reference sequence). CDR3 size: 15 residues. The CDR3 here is CASSLGASPRGGYTF. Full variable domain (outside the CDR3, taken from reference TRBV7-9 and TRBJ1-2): DTGVSQNPRHKITKRGQNVTFRCDPISEHNRLYWYRQTLGQGPEFLTYFQNEAQLEKSRLLSDRFSAERPKGSFSTLEIQRTEQGDSAMYLCASSLGASPRGGYTFGSGTRLTVV.

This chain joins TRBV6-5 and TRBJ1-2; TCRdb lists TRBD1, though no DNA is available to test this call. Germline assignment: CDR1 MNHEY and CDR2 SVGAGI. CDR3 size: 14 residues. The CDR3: CASSYQWGTYGYTF.

The CDR3 is CASSPDSSYNQPQHF. This chain joins TRBV2 and TRBJ1-5; TCRdb outputs TRBD1, but without DNA this stays unchecked. The germline CDR1 and CDR2 sequences are SNHLY and FYNNEI. The CDR3 loop spans 15 amino acids. The full variable domain, in which reference TRBV2 and TRBJ1-5 provide the parts outside the CDR3, is EPEVTQTPSHQVTQMGQEVILRCVPISNHLYFYWYRQILGQKVEFLVSFYNNEISEKSEIFDDQFSVERPDGSNFTLKIRSTKLEDSAMYFCASSPDSSYNQPQHFGDGTRLSIL.

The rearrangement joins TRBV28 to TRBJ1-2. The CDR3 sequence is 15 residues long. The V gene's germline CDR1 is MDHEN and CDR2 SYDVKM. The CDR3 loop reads CASRPSLVRGYGYTF.

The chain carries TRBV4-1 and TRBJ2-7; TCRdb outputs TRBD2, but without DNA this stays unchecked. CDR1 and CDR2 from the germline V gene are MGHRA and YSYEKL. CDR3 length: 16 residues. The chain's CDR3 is CASSRHEDSGSYEQYF.

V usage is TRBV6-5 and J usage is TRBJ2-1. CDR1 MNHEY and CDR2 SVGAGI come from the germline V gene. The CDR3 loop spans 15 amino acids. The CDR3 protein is CASSYEAHSYNEQFF.

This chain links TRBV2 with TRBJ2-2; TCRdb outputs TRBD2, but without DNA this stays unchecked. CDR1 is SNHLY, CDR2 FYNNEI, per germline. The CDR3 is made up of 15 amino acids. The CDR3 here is CASKLAGSKAGELFF.

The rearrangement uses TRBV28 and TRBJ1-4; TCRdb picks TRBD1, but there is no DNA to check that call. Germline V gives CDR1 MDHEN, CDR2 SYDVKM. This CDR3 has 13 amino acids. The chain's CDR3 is CAGQGMTNEKLFF.

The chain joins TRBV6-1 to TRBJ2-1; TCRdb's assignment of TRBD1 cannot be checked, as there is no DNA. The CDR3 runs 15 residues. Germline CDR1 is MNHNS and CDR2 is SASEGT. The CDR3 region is CASRTNRGPYNEQFF.

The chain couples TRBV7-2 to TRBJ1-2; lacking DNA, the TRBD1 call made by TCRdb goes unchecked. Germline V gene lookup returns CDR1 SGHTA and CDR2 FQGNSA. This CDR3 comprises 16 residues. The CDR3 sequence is CASSLVGTGKNYGYTF.

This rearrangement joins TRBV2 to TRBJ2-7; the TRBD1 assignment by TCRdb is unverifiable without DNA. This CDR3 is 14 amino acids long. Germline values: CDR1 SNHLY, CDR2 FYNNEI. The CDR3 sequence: CASGPREGTYEQYF.

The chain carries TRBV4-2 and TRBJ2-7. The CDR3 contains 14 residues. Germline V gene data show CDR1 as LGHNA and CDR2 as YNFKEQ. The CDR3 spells CASSQVTVSYEQYF.

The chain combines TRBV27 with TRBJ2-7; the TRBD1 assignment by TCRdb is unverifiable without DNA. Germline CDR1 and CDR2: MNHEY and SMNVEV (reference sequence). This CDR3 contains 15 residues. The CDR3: CASSFGEGVSYEQYF.

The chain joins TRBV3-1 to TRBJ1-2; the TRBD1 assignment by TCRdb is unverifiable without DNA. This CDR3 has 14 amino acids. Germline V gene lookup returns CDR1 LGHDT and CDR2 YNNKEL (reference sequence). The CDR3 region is CASSPSTGTAGYTF.

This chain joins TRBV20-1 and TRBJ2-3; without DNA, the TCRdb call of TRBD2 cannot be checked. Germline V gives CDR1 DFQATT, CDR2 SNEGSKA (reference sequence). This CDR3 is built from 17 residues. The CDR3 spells CSARGLAGGLSTDTQYF.

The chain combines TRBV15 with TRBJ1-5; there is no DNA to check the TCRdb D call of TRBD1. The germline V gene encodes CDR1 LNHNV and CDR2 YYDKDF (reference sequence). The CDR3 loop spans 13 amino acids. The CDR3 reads CATSRAKTGRLHF.

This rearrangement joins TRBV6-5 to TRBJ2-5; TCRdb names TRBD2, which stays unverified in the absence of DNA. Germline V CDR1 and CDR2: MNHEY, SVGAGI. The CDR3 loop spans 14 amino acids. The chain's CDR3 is CASSYEGVRETQYF.

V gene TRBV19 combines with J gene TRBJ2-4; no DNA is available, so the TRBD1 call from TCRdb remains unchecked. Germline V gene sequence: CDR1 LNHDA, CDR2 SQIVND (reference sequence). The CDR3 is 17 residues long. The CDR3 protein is CASSPETGGIAKNIQYF.

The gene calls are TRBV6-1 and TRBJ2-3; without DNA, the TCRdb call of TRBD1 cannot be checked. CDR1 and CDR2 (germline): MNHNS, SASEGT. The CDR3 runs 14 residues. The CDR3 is CAWGQGQSTDTQYF.

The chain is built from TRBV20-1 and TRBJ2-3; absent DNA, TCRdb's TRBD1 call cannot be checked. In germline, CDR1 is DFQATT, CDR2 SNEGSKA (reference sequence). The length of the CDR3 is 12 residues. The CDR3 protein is CSARGQADTQYF.

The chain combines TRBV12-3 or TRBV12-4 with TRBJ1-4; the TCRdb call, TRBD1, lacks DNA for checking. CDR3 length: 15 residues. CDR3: CASSLQVAGNEKLFF.

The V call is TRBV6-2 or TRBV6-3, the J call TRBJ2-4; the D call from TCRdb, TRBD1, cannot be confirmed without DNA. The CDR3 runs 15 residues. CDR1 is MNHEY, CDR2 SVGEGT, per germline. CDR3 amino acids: CASRPLGAYQDIQYF.

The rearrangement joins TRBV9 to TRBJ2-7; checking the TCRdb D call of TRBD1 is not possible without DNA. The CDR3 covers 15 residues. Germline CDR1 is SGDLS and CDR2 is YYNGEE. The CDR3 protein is CASSVDGHLGGEQYF.

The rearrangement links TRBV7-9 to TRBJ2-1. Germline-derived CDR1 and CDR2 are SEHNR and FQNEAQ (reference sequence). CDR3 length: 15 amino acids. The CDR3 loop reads CASSSRGSSYNEQFF.

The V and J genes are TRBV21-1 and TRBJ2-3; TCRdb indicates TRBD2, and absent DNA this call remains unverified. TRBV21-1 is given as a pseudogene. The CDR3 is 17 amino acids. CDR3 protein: CASSKRPTRPSTDTQYF.

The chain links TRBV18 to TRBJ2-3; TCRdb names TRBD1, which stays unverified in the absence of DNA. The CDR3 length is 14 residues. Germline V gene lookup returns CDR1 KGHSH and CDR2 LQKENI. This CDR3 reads CASSTNQGRDTQYF. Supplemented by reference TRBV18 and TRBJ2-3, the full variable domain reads NAGVMQNPRHLVRRRGQEARLRCSPMKGHSHVYWYRQLPEEGLKFMVYLQKENIIDESGMPKERFSAEFPKEGPSILRIQQVVRGDSAAYFCASSTNQGRDTQYFGPGTRLTVL.

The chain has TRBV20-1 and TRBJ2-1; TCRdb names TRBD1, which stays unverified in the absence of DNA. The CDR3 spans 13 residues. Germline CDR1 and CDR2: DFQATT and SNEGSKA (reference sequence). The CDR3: CSAVRGVEGEQFF.